These T cell receptor beta chains were read from a single sample in a study of blood T cell repertoires in COVID-19. Data came from immunoSEQ multiplex PCR; TCRdb stores just in-frame clones and leaves some out. The table shows approximately 96,000 clones, with 81% occurring only once. Sequenced: peripheral blood. These receptors all stem from a woman of 80 years or more with acute or convalescent COVID-19. CDR3s include the opening cysteine and the closing phenylalanine or tryptophan. Each record gives: D gene, clone size, J gene, V gene, CDR3 protein, CDR3 DNA. A D gene is named only where the DNA matches it firmly. Clone size is stated in some rows and not others, as once, few, many or a class when expanded.

D gene: -; clone size: -; J gene: TRBJ2-3; V gene: TRBV7-9; CDR3 protein: CASSVGVADTQYF; CDR3 DNA: TGTGCCAGCAGCGTGGGAGTAGCAGATACGCAGTATTTT
D gene: -; clone size: -; J gene: TRBJ1-4; V gene: TRBV15; CDR3 protein: CATSRGDNDEKLFF; CDR3 DNA: TGTGCCACCAGCAGAGGGGACAACGATGAAAAACTGTTTTTT
D gene: TRBD1; clone size: -; J gene: TRBJ1-2; V gene: TRBV7-2; CDR3 protein: CASSLDGTGPWGYTF; CDR3 DNA: TGTGCCAGCAGCTTAGATGGGACAGGTCCGTGGGGCTACACCTTC
D gene: -; clone size: -; J gene: TRBJ1-3; V gene: TRBV6-5; CDR3 protein: CASSLQGASGNTIYF; CDR3 DNA: TGTGCCAGCAGTTTGCAGGGCGCCTCTGGAAACACCATATATTTT
D gene: TRBD2; clone size: -; J gene: TRBJ2-5; V gene: TRBV24-1; CDR3 protein: CATSDATGLAGGQETQYF; CDR3 DNA: TGTGCCACCAGTGATGCGACAGGTTTAGCGGGGGGGCAAGAGACCCAGTACTTC
D gene: TRBD1; clone size: -; J gene: TRBJ2-3; V gene: TRBV18; CDR3 protein: CASSPRQGGGTDTQYF; CDR3 DNA: TGTGCCAGCTCGCCCCGACAGGGTGGGGGCACAGATACGCAGTATTTT
D gene: TRBD1; clone size: few; J gene: TRBJ1-6; V gene: TRBV7-8; CDR3 protein: CASSLRDRGSPLHF; CDR3 DNA: TGTGCCAGCAGCTTAAGGGACAGGGGATCACCCCTCCACTTT
D gene: TRBD1; clone size: -; J gene: TRBJ2-5; V gene: TRBV24-1; CDR3 protein: CATSGLQGEETQYF; CDR3 DNA: TGTGCCACCAGTGGTCTTCAGGGGGAGGAGACCCAGTACTTC
D gene: TRBD1; clone size: -; J gene: TRBJ1-2; V gene: TRBV28; CDR3 protein: CASSQGQDYGYTF; CDR3 DNA: TGTGCCAGCAGTCAGGGACAGGACTATGGCTACACCTTC
D gene: -; clone size: -; J gene: TRBJ1-3; V gene: TRBV9; CDR3 protein: CASSSGDTIYF; CDR3 DNA: TGTGCCAGCAGCTCCGGGGACACCATATATTTT
D gene: TRBD2; clone size: -; J gene: TRBJ2-7; V gene: TRBV30; CDR3 protein: CAWSRASGPYEQYF; CDR3 DNA: TGTGCCTGGAGTAGAGCTAGCGGGCCGTACGAGCAGTACTTC
D gene: -; clone size: -; J gene: TRBJ1-1; V gene: TRBV5-1; CDR3 protein: CASSPQGSNTEAFF; CDR3 DNA: TGCGCCAGCAGCCCTCAGGGGAGCAACACTGAAGCTTTCTTT
D gene: -; clone size: -; J gene: TRBJ1-2; V gene: TRBV7-9; CDR3 protein: CASSPAGLTNYGYTF; CDR3 DNA: TGTGCCAGCAGCCCAGCCGGGTTAACCAACTATGGCTACACCTTC
D gene: TRBD2; clone size: -; J gene: TRBJ2-1; V gene: TRBV9; CDR3 protein: CASSPSRGLAGYNEQFF; CDR3 DNA: TGTGCCAGCAGCCCCAGTCGTGGACTAGCGGGCTACAATGAGCAGTTCTTC
D gene: TRBD2; clone size: -; J gene: TRBJ2-3; V gene: TRBV5-1; CDR3 protein: CASSFWGTSSGEDTQYF; CDR3 DNA: TGCGCCAGCAGCTTCTGGGGGACTAGCTCGGGGGAGGATACGCAGTATTTT
D gene: -; clone size: -; J gene: TRBJ1-4; V gene: TRBV18; CDR3 protein: CASSPQGGTEKLFF; CDR3 DNA: TGTGCCAGCTCACCACAGGGGGGGACTGAAAAACTGTTTTTT
D gene: TRBD2; clone size: -; J gene: TRBJ2-3; V gene: TRBV5-1; CDR3 protein: CASYSGGAADTQYF; CDR3 DNA: TGCGCCAGCTATAGCGGGGGGGCGGCAGATACGCAGTATTTT
D gene: TRBD1; clone size: -; J gene: TRBJ2-1; V gene: TRBV5-1; CDR3 protein: CASSLPQGTGGEQFF; CDR3 DNA: TGCGCCAGCAGCTTGCCGCAGGGGACAGGAGGTGAGCAGTTCTTC
D gene: -; clone size: few; J gene: TRBJ2-1; V gene: TRBV5-6; CDR3 protein: CASSLPGGNEQFF; CDR3 DNA: TGTGCCAGCAGCTTGCCCGGCGGCAATGAGCAGTTCTTC
D gene: -; clone size: -; J gene: TRBJ2-1; V gene: TRBV7-8; CDR3 protein: CASSFRDNEQFF; CDR3 DNA: TGTGCCAGCAGCTTCCGGGACAATGAGCAGTTCTTC
D gene: TRBD1; clone size: -; J gene: TRBJ2-2; V gene: TRBV5-1; CDR3 protein: CASSKTGTGAYGNTGELFF; CDR3 DNA: TGCGCCAGCAGCAAAACCGGGACAGGGGCTTATGGGAACACCGGGGAGCTGTTTTTT
D gene: TRBD1; clone size: -; J gene: TRBJ2-1; V gene: TRBV6-2/TRBV6-3; CDR3 protein: CASSVDRQAYNEQFF; CDR3 DNA: TGTGCCAGCAGTGTGGACAGGCAGGCCTACAATGAGCAGTTCTTC
D gene: -; clone size: -; J gene: TRBJ2-7; V gene: TRBV7-9; CDR3 protein: CASSSPYGEEQYF; CDR3 DNA: TGTGCCAGCAGCTCGCCCTACGGGGAGGAGCAGTACTTC
D gene: -; clone size: -; J gene: TRBJ1-5; V gene: TRBV6-5; CDR3 protein: CASSYRVRQPQHF; CDR3 DNA: TGTGCCAGCAGTTATCGGGTAAGGCAGCCCCAGCATTTT
D gene: TRBD1; clone size: -; J gene: TRBJ1-4; V gene: TRBV4-2; CDR3 protein: CASSRDGQAQEKLFF; CDR3 DNA: TGTGCCAGCAGCCGGGATGGACAGGCCCAAGAAAAACTGTTTTTT
D gene: -; clone size: -; J gene: TRBJ2-3; V gene: TRBV21-1; CDR3 protein: CASSAEWDRGVSDTQYF; CDR3 DNA: TGTGCCAGCAGCGCAGAGTGGGACAGGGGGGTTTCAGATACGCAGTATTTT
D gene: -; clone size: -; J gene: TRBJ2-1; V gene: TRBV24-1; CDR3 protein: CATSDYYNEQFF; CDR3 DNA: TGTGCCACCAGTGACTACTACAATGAGCAGTTCTTC
D gene: -; clone size: once; J gene: TRBJ1-1; V gene: TRBV5-1; CDR3 protein: CASSLGPEGNTEAFF; CDR3 DNA: TGCGCCAGCAGCTTGGGACCCGAGGGGAACACTGAAGCTTTCTTT
D gene: TRBD1; clone size: -; J gene: TRBJ1-5; V gene: TRBV19; CDR3 protein: CASSISIGTVNQPQHF; CDR3 DNA: TGTGCCAGTAGTATCTCCATTGGGACAGTCAATCAGCCCCAGCATTTT
D gene: TRBD1; clone size: once; J gene: TRBJ2-2; V gene: TRBV3-1/TRBV3-2; CDR3 protein: CASSPTGQSNTGELFF; CDR3 DNA: TGTGCCAGCAGCCCTACGGGACAGTCGAACACCGGGGAGCTGTTTTTT
D gene: -; clone size: -; J gene: TRBJ2-7; V gene: TRBV30; CDR3 protein: CAWSGEGNEQYF; CDR3 DNA: TGTGCCTGGAGTGGAGAGGGCAACGAGCAGTACTTC
D gene: -; clone size: once; J gene: TRBJ1-2; V gene: TRBV9; CDR3 protein: CASSVDPAVYGYTF; CDR3 DNA: TGTGCCAGCAGCGTAGACCCAGCGGTCTATGGCTACACCTTC
D gene: -; clone size: once; J gene: TRBJ1-3; V gene: TRBV15; CDR3 protein: CATSRVETVGNTIYF; CDR3 DNA: TGTGCCACCAGCAGGGTGGAGACCGTCGGAAACACCATATATTTT
D gene: TRBD2; clone size: once; J gene: TRBJ2-3; V gene: TRBV28; CDR3 protein: CASSLSWTSGGNTDTQYF; CDR3 DNA: TGTGCCAGCAGTTTGTCCTGGACTAGCGGGGGGAACACAGATACGCAGTATTTT
D gene: TRBD1; clone size: once; J gene: TRBJ2-6; V gene: TRBV10-3; CDR3 protein: CAISDPGQGAGANVLTF; CDR3 DNA: TGTGCCATCAGTGACCCGGGACAGGGGGCTGGGGCCAACGTCCTGACTTTC
D gene: -; clone size: -; J gene: TRBJ2-5; V gene: TRBV28; CDR3 protein: CASSSPGNREYF; CDR3 DNA: TGTGCCAGCAGTAGCCCCGGGAACAGGGAGTACTTC
D gene: TRBD1; clone size: -; J gene: TRBJ1-4; V gene: TRBV10-3; CDR3 protein: CAIRGTGDEKLFF; CDR3 DNA: TGTGCCATCAGGGGGACAGGGGACGAAAAACTGTTTTTT
D gene: -; clone size: -; J gene: TRBJ1-3; V gene: TRBV5-6; CDR3 protein: CASSFDSAGNTIYF; CDR3 DNA: TGTGCCAGCAGCTTCGACAGTGCTGGAAACACCATATATTTT
D gene: TRBD1; clone size: -; J gene: TRBJ2-2; V gene: TRBV7-2; CDR3 protein: CASSSHRGPGELFF; CDR3 DNA: TGTGCCAGCAGCTCCCACAGGGGACCCGGGGAGCTGTTTTTT
D gene: -; clone size: -; J gene: TRBJ1-1; V gene: TRBV18; CDR3 protein: CASSPPTDLNTEAFF; CDR3 DNA: TGTGCCAGCTCACCACCGACAGACTTGAACACTGAAGCTTTCTTT
D gene: -; clone size: once; J gene: TRBJ2-7; V gene: TRBV18; CDR3 protein: CASSPSRSYEQYF; CDR3 DNA: TGTGCCAGCTCACCAAGTAGAAGTTACGAGCAGTACTTC
D gene: TRBD1; clone size: few; J gene: TRBJ1-1; V gene: TRBV7-8; CDR3 protein: CASSLQGATEAFF; CDR3 DNA: TGTGCCAGCAGCCTACAGGGGGCAACTGAAGCTTTCTTT
D gene: TRBD1; clone size: -; J gene: TRBJ1-2; V gene: TRBV6-6; CDR3 protein: CASSYTDRGGYTF; CDR3 DNA: TGTGCCAGCAGTTACACAGACAGGGGTGGCTACACCTTC
D gene: -; clone size: -; J gene: TRBJ2-2; V gene: TRBV6-5; CDR3 protein: CASRSRDTGELFF; CDR3 DNA: TGTGCCAGCAGATCCAGGGACACCGGGGAGCTGTTTTTT